The 4 T cell receptor beta chains listed next were all sequenced from one sample in a study of cytomegalovirus exposure and HLA in healthy donors. Both 60 Vbeta primers and 13 Jbeta primers went into the PCR. Using immunoSEQ multiplex PCR, the repertoire was profiled, and TCRdb retains in-frame clones only, with some absent. The data hold about 150,000 clones, with roughly 63% observed a single time. Sequenced material: PBMCs. These receptors all stem from a woman aged 55-70 years in good health and CMV-seropositive.

The CDR3 reads CASSPRSNQETQYF. In DNA, the CDR3 is TGTGCCAGCAGCCCTCGGAGTAACCAAGAGACCCAGTACTTC. This chain joins TRBV5-8 and TRBJ2-5; no definite D call. V lost 4 bases to trimming and J lost 0 bases, with 10 bases between them. Germline-derived CDR1 and CDR2 are SGHTS and YDEGEE. The CDR3 spans 14 residues. The entire variable domain, with the rest obtained from reference TRBV5-8 and TRBJ2-5, is as follows: EAGVTQSPTHLIKTRGQQATLRCSPISGHTSVYWYQQALGLGLQFLLWYDEGEERNRGNFPPRFSGRQFPNYSSELNVNALELEDSALYLCASSPRSNQETQYFGPGTRLLVL.

This chain links TRBV27 with TRBJ2-1; D might be TRBD1 (5 bases). Germline CDR1 reads MNHEY; CDR2 reads SMNVEV (reference sequence). The CDR3 has 14 residues. V was trimmed by 6 bases and J by 1 base, leaving 10 bases between them. CDR3 in DNA: TGTGCCAGCAGAGGGGTTGGGTCCTACAATGAGCAGTTCTTC. This codes for CASRGVGSYNEQFF.

This sequence joins TRBV19 and TRBJ1-2, with D maybe TRBD1 (6 bases). Between the trimmed V and J ends, which lost 2 bases and 4 bases, there was a span of 20 bases. CDR1 LNHDA and CDR2 SQIVND come from the germline V gene (reference sequence). This CDR3 comprises 17 residues. The CDR3 sequence: CASSISGGRIRGYGYTF. The CDR3, as DNA: TGTGCCAGTAGTATATCGGGGGGCCGTATACGCGGCTATGGCTACACCTTC.

The rearrangement links TRBV28 to TRBJ1-5, with 11 positions matching TRBD1. Trimming cost V 5 bases and J 3 bases; bases outside gene matches: 3. The CDR3 sequence is 15 residues long. Looked up from germline, CDR1 is MDHEN and CDR2 is SYDVKM. CDR3 coding DNA: TGTGCCAGCAGTCGGACAGGGGGCATCAATCAGCCCCAGCATTTT. Translation: CASSRTGGINQPQHF.